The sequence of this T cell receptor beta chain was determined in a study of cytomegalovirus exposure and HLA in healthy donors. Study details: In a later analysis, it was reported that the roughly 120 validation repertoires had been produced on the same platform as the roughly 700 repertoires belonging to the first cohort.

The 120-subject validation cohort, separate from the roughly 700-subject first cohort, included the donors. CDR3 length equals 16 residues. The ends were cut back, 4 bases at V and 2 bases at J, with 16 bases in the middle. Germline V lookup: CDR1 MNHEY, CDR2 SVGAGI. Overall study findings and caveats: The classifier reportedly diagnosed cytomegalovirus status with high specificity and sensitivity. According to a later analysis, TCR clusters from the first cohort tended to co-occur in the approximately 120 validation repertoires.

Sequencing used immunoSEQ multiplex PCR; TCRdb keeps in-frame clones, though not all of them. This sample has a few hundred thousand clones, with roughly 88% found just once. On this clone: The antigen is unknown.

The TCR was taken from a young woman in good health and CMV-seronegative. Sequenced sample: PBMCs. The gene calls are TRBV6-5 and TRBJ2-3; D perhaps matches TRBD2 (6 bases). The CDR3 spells CASSSSRRADTDTQYF. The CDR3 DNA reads TGTGCCAGCAGTTCCTCCAGGAGGGCTGACACAGATACGCAGTATTTT.